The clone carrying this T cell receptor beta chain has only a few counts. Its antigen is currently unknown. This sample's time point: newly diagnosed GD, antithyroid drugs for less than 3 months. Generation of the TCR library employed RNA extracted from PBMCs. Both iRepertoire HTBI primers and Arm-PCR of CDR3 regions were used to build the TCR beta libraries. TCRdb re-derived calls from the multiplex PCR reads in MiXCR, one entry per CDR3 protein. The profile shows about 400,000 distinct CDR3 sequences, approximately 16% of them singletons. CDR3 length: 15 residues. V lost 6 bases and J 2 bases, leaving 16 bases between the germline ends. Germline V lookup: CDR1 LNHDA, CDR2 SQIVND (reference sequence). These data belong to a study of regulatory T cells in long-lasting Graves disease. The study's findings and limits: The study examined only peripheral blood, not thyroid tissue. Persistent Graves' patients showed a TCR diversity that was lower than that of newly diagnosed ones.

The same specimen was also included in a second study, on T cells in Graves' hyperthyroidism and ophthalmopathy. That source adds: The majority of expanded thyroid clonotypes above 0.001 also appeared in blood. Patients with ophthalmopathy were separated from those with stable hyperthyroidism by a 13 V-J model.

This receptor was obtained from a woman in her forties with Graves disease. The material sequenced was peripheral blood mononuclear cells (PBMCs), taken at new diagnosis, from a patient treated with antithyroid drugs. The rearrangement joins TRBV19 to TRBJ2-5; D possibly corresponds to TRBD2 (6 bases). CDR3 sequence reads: CASSQHSGKQETQYF. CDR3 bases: TGTGCCAGTAGCCAACATAGCGGAAAGCAAGAGACCCAGTACTTC. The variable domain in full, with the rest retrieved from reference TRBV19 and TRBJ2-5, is DGGITQSPKYLFRKEGQNVTLSCEQNLNHDAMYWYRQDPGQGLRLIYYSQIVNDFQKGDIAEGYSVSREKKESFPLTVTSAQKNPTAFYLCASSQHSGKQETQYFGPGTRLLVL.